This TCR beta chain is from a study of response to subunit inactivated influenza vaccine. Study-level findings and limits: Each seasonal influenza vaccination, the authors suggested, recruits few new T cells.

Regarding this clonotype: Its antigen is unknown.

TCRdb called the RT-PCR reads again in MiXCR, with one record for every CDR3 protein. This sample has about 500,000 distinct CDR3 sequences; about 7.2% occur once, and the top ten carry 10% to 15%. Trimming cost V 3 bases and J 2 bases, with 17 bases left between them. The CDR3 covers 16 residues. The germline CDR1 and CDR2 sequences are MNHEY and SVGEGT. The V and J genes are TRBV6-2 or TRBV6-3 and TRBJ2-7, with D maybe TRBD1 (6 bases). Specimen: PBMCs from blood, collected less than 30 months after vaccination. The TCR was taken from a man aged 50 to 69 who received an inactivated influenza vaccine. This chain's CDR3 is CASSYSRRTETYEQYF. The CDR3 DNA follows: TGTGCCAGCAGTTATAGCCGCCGGACAGAGACCTACGAGCAGTACTTC.